This T cell receptor beta chain was retrieved from a study of T cell changes during pregnancy in multiple sclerosis. This CDR3 comprises 15 residues. Germline V gene lookup returns CDR1 MGHRA and CDR2 YSYEKL. TCRdb's copy holds only in-frame clones and misses some; the assay was immunoSEQ multiplex PCR. The sample lists 20,000 or so clones, 87% occurring once. The chain couples TRBV4-1 to TRBJ2-5; 9 bases are a match to TRBD1. The DNA matches TRBJ2-7 better at its end, which makes the J call doubtful. This TCR derives from a female donor in good health, enrolled as a control in a pregnancy study. The sample in question was CD8+ T cells from peripheral blood mononuclear cells, obtained in the third trimester of pregnancy. CDR3 sequence (DNA): TGCGCCAGCAGTCACGGGACAGGGCAGTCCTACGAGCAGTACTTC. Translation gives CASSHGTGQSYEQYF.